The 32 T cell receptor beta chains below were found in one sample sequenced in a study of blood T cell repertoires in COVID-19. TCRdb's table, derived via immunoSEQ multiplex PCR, lists solely in-frame clones and lacks some. This table holds approximately 100,000 clones, roughly 80% found once. Source material: peripheral blood. The receptors shown here come from a woman aged 55-75 years with acute or convalescent COVID-19.

This rearrangement joins TRBV2 to TRBJ1-3; 10 bases are a match to TRBD1. The CDR3 sequence is 15 residues long. Losses at the gene ends were 6 bases for V and 10 bases for J; bases not matched to a gene: 12. Looked up from germline, CDR1 is SNHLY and CDR2 is FYNNEI. CDR3 region: CASSDRGQPRRTIYF. CDR3 sequence (DNA): TGTGCCAGCAGCGACAGGGGGCAGCCCAGGAGGACCATATATTTT.

This chain connects TRBV5-1 to TRBJ2-1, with 8 bases identical to TRBD2. The CDR3 is 14 amino acids. Germline assignment: CDR1 SGHRS and CDR2 YFSETQ. Trimming removed 4 bases from V and 8 bases from J; junction bases left unmatched: 8. DNA of the CDR3: TGCGCCAGCAGCCGCGGGACTAGTGAGGATGAGCAGTTCTTC. It translates to CASSRGTSEDEQFF.

The rearrangement uses TRBV12-3 or TRBV12-4 and TRBJ1-2, with unresolved D. V dropped 5 bases and J dropped 4 bases, with 11 bases sitting between them. This CDR3 region has 13 residues. CDR3 protein: CASSVSPLYGYTF. In DNA, the CDR3 is TGTGCCAGCAGTGTTTCTCCACTCTATGGCTACACCTTC.

This clone was seen more than once but under ten times. This chain links TRBV19 with TRBJ2-1; 7 bases agree with TRBD1. V lost 7 bases, J lost 6 bases, and 12 bases stayed unmatched. This CDR3 spans 15 amino acids. CDR1 and CDR2 (germline): LNHDA, SQIVND (reference sequence). Written as DNA, the CDR3 is TGTGCCAGTACCCAAACAGGGGTTATGGTCAATGAGCAGTTCTTC. Translating gives CASTQTGVMVNEQFF.

V and J are TRBV15 and TRBJ2-5; tentatively, D is TRBD1 (6 bases). This CDR3 spans 16 amino acids. CDR1 LNHNV and CDR2 YYDKDF come from the germline V gene (reference sequence). The V end lost 1 base, the J end lost 1 base, and 13 bases lay between the germline ends. For the CDR3, the DNA is TGTGCCACCAGCAGAGGGTGGGGGACATCCCAAGAGACCCAGTACTTC. Its protein product is CATSRGWGTSQETQYF. Supplemented by reference TRBV15 and TRBJ2-5, the full variable domain reads DAMVIQNPRYQVTQFGKPVTLSCSQTLNHNVMYWYQQKSSQAPKLLFHYYDKDFNNEADTPDNFQSRRPNTSFCFLDIRSPGLGDTAMYLCATSRGWGTSQETQYFGPGTRLLVL.

The gene calls are TRBV19 and TRBJ1-1; 9 nucleotides line up with TRBD1. Germline-derived CDR1 and CDR2 are LNHDA and SQIVND (reference sequence). Losses at the gene ends were 7 bases for V and 1 base for J; bases not matched to a gene: 13. The CDR3 is made up of 17 amino acids. The CDR3 coding sequence is TGTGCCAGTATTAAAAAAGTTGGGACAGGGAGGAACACTGAAGCTTTCTTT. It codes for CASIKKVGTGRNTEAFF.

The chain employs TRBV7-9 and TRBJ1-2; 10 nucleotides line up with TRBD1. Germline V gene lookup returns CDR1 SEHNR and CDR2 FQNEAQ (reference sequence). V was clipped by 5 bases and J by 6 bases; unmatched bases: 12. The CDR3 spans 16 residues. In DNA form, the CDR3 reads TGTGCCAGCAGCCTTTCCCAGACAGGGGGCTTCGATGGCTACACCTTC. This gives the protein CASSLSQTGGFDGYTF.

In its sample, this clone was seen once. This chain uses TRBV3-1 (or the pseudogene TRBV3-2) with TRBJ2-2; 7 bases align to TRBD2. This CDR3 is built from 14 residues. CDR1 and CDR2 (germline): LGHDT, YNNKEL (reference sequence). Losses at the gene ends were 7 bases for V and 3 bases for J; bases not matched to a gene: 5. Here the CDR3 DNA reads TGTGCCAGCACCAAGGGAGGGTACACCGGGGAGCTGTTTTTT. Translated: CASTKGGYTGELFF.

This clone was observed a few times. V is TRBV11-2 and J is TRBJ1-2; 8 nucleotides match TRBD1. Trimming cost V 2 bases and J 2 bases; bases outside gene matches: 13. Per the germline V gene, CDR1 is SGHAT and CDR2 is FQNNGV. The CDR3 is made up of 18 amino acids. DNA of the CDR3: TGTGCCAGCAGCTTAACTTCGTCCTGGACAGGGTTCAACTATGGCTACACCTTC. Translation: CASSLTSSWTGFNYGYTF.

V and J are TRBV27 and TRBJ2-7, with D possibly TRBD2 on 6 matching bases. This CDR3 contains 13 residues. The germline V gene encodes CDR1 MNHEY and CDR2 SMNVEV (reference sequence). Trimming took 8 bases from V and 3 from J, leaving 14 bases between them. The CDR3 is CASWGVSHYEQYF. The CDR3 DNA is TGTGCCAGCTGGGGGGTCAGCCACTACGAGCAGTACTTC.

The CDR3 reads CASSLEAGPNNEQFF. The DNA of the CDR3 is TGTGCCAGCAGCTTAGAAGCGGGACCCAACAATGAGCAGTTCTTC. The genes are TRBV11-2 and TRBJ2-1, with TRBD2 matching over 7 bases. The CDR3 totals 15 residues. Germline trimming cut 0 bases from V and 5 bases from J; bases unmatched to any gene: 4. Germline V gene lookup returns CDR1 SGHAT and CDR2 FQNNGV.

J is TRBJ1-1 and V is TRBV3-1 (or the pseudogene TRBV3-2), with TRBD1 as a possible D gene (6 bases). The CDR3 extends over 15 amino acids. V lost 5 bases and J lost 1, with 14 bases in between. Per germline, CDR1 LGHDT and CDR2 YNNKEL (reference sequence). Here the CDR3 DNA reads TGTGCCAGCAGCAATCACAGGGCGACGAACACTGAAGCTTTCTTT. The encoded protein is CASSNHRATNTEAFF.

This chain uses TRBV6-1 with TRBJ2-5, with 11 bases that match TRBD2. CDR3 length equals 16 residues. Trimming took 6 bases from V and 2 from J; bases not matched to a gene: 8. Germline V gene lookup returns CDR1 MNHNS and CDR2 SASEGT. The CDR3 region is CASSELAGVGQETQYF. The CDR3 DNA is TGTGCCAGCAGCGAACTAGCGGGAGTTGGGCAAGAGACCCAGTACTTC.

This clone was detected only a few times. The chain carries TRBV5-1 and TRBJ1-2, with TRBD1 as a possible D gene (5 bases). Germline CDR1 reads SGHRS; CDR2 reads YFSETQ. V lost 0 bases to trimming and J lost 6 bases, with 15 bases between them. The CDR3 contains 15 residues. CDR3 amino acids: CASSLGDYPPDGYTF. CDR3 coding DNA: TGCGCCAGCAGCTTGGGGGACTACCCCCCGGATGGCTACACCTTC. Filled out from reference TRBV5-1 and TRBJ1-2, the complete variable domain reads KAGVTQTPRYLIKTRGQQVTLSCSPISGHRSVSWYQQTPGQGLQFLFEYFSETQRNKGNFPGRFSGRQFSNSRSEMNVSTLELGDSALYLCASSLGDYPPDGYTFGSGTRLTVV.

The genes are TRBV5-1 and TRBJ1-5; 7 bases are shared with TRBD1. Germline-derived CDR1 and CDR2 are SGHRS and YFSETQ. The CDR3 is made up of 14 amino acids. V was clipped by 4 bases and J by 9 bases; unmatched bases: 10. The CDR3 spells CASSPGQEGRPQHF. The CDR3 DNA reads TGCGCCAGCAGCCCTGGACAGGAGGGACGGCCCCAGCATTTT.

The V gene is TRBV9, the J gene TRBJ2-1, with 7 bases matching TRBD2. The CDR3 extends over 14 amino acids. J was trimmed by 2 bases and V by 6 bases; bases with no gene match: 5. Germline V gives CDR1 SGDLS, CDR2 YYNGEE. CDR3 nucleotide sequence: TGTGCCAGCACGGGAGCGGGGACCTACAATGAGCAGTTCTTC. Translated: CASTGAGTYNEQFF.

The V gene is TRBV11-2, the J gene TRBJ2-2; tentatively, D is TRBD2 (6 bases). The germline V and J ends were trimmed by 1 base and 7 bases, with 13 bases remaining between them. Germline V lookup: CDR1 SGHAT, CDR2 FQNNGV. The CDR3 contains 15 residues. The CDR3 DNA follows: TGTGCCAGCAGCTTAGGAGGTAGCGGCAGCGGGGAGCTGTTTTTT. It specifies CASSLGGSGSGELFF.

The genes are TRBV6-4 and TRBJ2-2, with D tentatively TRBD2 (5 bases). The CDR3 runs to 14 residues. Germline-derived CDR1 and CDR2 are MRHNA and SNTAGT. V was shortened by 0 bases and J by 7 bases, with 9 bases between the two germline ends. The CDR3 protein is CASSDSRAFGELFF. The CDR3 DNA follows: TGTGCCAGCAGTGACTCGCGGGCTTTCGGGGAGCTGTTTTTT.

The rearrangement links TRBV27 to TRBJ2-1; 11 bases match TRBD1. V gave up 5 bases and J gave up 10 bases; unmatched junction bases: 7. The CDR3 extends over 14 amino acids. The germline V gene encodes CDR1 MNHEY and CDR2 SMNVEV (reference sequence). The CDR3 region has the DNA TGTGCCAGCAGTAGGACAGGGGGCTACCTGGAGCAGTTCTTC. Translating gives CASSRTGGYLEQFF.

V gene TRBV10-2 combines with J gene TRBJ2-3, with TRBD2 as a possible D gene (5 bases). The V end was cut by 3 bases, the J end by 5 bases, with 6 bases between. CDR1 is WSHSY, CDR2 SAAADI, per germline. The CDR3 sequence is 12 residues long. The CDR3 loop reads CASSESGDTQYF. The CDR3, as DNA: TGCGCCAGCAGTGAAAGCGGAGATACGCAGTATTTT.

V is TRBV29-1 and J is TRBJ1-1, with 7 bases fitting TRBD1. Unmatched junction bases numbered 9, after V lost 3 bases and J lost 5 bases. Germline V gene sequence: CDR1 SQVTM, CDR2 ANQGSEA. This CDR3 is 14 amino acids long. CDR3 region: CSVDRGQGGTEAFF. The DNA of the CDR3 is TGCAGCGTTGATAGGGGGCAGGGCGGGACTGAAGCTTTCTTT. The variable domain in full, with the rest retrieved from reference TRBV29-1 and TRBJ1-1, is SAVISQKPSRDICQRGTSLTIQCQVDSQVTMMFWYRQQPGQSLTLIATANQGSEATYESGFVIDKFPISRPNLTFSTLTVSNMSPEDSSIYLCSVDRGQGGTEAFFGQGTRLTVV.

This clone was observed once. The chain joins TRBV3-1 (or the pseudogene TRBV3-2) to TRBJ1-4; D not certain. The CDR3 length is 13 residues. The ends were cut back, 0 bases at V and 8 bases at J, with 7 bases in the middle. Germline-derived CDR1 and CDR2 are LGHDT and YNNKEL (reference sequence). CDR3 residues: CASSQDAPEKLFF. In DNA form, the CDR3 reads TGTGCCAGCAGCCAAGATGCGCCGGAAAAACTGTTTTTT.

The chain recombines TRBV10-3 with TRBJ2-1; 10 bases map to TRBD2. The V segment lost 2 bases and the J segment 0 bases; nucleotides outside the gene matches: 7. The germline gives CDR1 ENHRY, CDR2 SYGVKD. CDR3 size: 18 residues. The CDR3 coding sequence is TGTGCCATCAGTGAGGGCCTAGCGGGAGCGAACTCCTACAATGAGCAGTTCTTC. It specifies CAISEGLAGANSYNEQFF.

V usage is TRBV5-1 and J usage is TRBJ2-3, with D perhaps TRBD1 (6 bases). Trimming pared 4 bases from V and 6 bases from J, leaving 21 bases between. CDR1 is SGHRS and CDR2 is YFSETQ in the germline V gene. The CDR3 is made up of 16 amino acids. The CDR3 is CASSALTGLQGDTQYF. The CDR3 bases are TGCGCCAGCAGCGCCCTCACAGGGCTACAAGGGGATACGCAGTATTTT.

The V call is TRBV28, the J call TRBJ1-5; D is unclear. CDR3 length: 12 amino acids. V lost 6 bases, J lost 9 bases, and 12 bases lay in between. Germline CDR1 and CDR2: MDHEN and SYDVKM. The CDR3 DNA sequence: TGTGCCAGCAGCTTAACTCGTCCGCCCCAGCATTTT. Translation: CASSLTRPPQHF.

V is TRBV7-2 and J is TRBJ1-4; D not certain. Trimming pared 2 bases from V and 7 bases from J, leaving 14 bases between. Germline CDR1 is SGHTA and CDR2 is FQGNSA. This CDR3 has 15 residues. The chain's CDR3 is CASSLTVLRSEKLFF. The CDR3 coding sequence is TGTGCCAGCAGCTTAACTGTGCTAAGGAGTGAAAAACTGTTTTTT.

This chain links TRBV28 with TRBJ1-4, with TRBD1 as a possible D gene (6 bases). Germline V lookup: CDR1 MDHEN, CDR2 SYDVKM. V lost 6 bases and J lost 6, with 11 bases in between. The CDR3 extends over 13 amino acids. The CDR3 spells CASRRDKYEKLFF. In nucleotides, the CDR3 is TGTGCCAGCAGACGGGACAAATATGAAAAACTGTTTTTT. Drawing the rest from reference TRBV28 and TRBJ1-4, the complete variable domain is DVKVTQSSRYLVKRTGEKVFLECVQDMDHENMFWYRQDPGLGLRLIYFSYDVKMKEKGDIPEGYSVSREKKERFSLILESASTNQTSMYLCASRRDKYEKLFFGSGTQLSVL.

The rearrangement links TRBV7-8 to TRBJ2-5; D not certain. The V gene's germline CDR1 is SGHVS and CDR2 FQNEAQ. The CDR3 spans 13 residues. Trimming removed 4 bases at V and 2 bases at J, with 8 bases between. The CDR3 loop reads CASSWQIQETQYF. The CDR3, as DNA: TGTGCCAGCAGCTGGCAGATACAAGAGACCCAGTACTTC.

The genes are TRBV9 and TRBJ2-5; D may be TRBD1 (6 bases). Trimming pared 3 bases from V and 2 bases from J, leaving 11 bases between. The CDR3 runs 14 residues. Germline V gene lookup returns CDR1 SGDLS and CDR2 YYNGEE. The CDR3 loop is CASSDQGIQETQYF. DNA for the CDR3: TGTGCCAGCAGCGACCAGGGGATTCAAGAGACCCAGTACTTC.

This chain uses TRBV19 with TRBJ2-2; the match to TRBD1 covers 9 bases. CDR3 length: 15 residues. Germline V gene lookup returns CDR1 LNHDA and CDR2 SQIVND (reference sequence). The ends lost 7 bases at V and 3 bases at J; junction bases unmatched: 6. The CDR3 sequence: CASIGDRDDTGELFF. The DNA for the CDR3 is TGTGCCAGTATAGGGGACAGGGATGACACCGGGGAGCTGTTTTTT.

The V call is TRBV7-9, the J call TRBJ2-3; 9 bases align to TRBD1. Looked up from germline, CDR1 is SEHNR and CDR2 is FQNEAQ (reference sequence). CDR3 length equals 13 residues. V trimming: 8 bases; J trimming: 4 bases; junction bases outside the gene matches: 4. The CDR3 bases are TGTGCCAGCGGGGACAGGGCATCAGATACGCAGTATTTT. It translates to CASGDRASDTQYF.

This clone was counted only a few times. The chain links TRBV29-1 to TRBJ2-7; D perhaps matches TRBD2 (6 bases). The CDR3 length is 13 residues. Trimming took off 4 bases at V and 3 bases at J, with 13 bases between the two ends. CDR1 and CDR2 (germline): SQVTM, ANQGSEA. Written as DNA, the CDR3 is TGCAGCGTTGTCGGCCTGGGAGGCTACGAGCAGTACTTC. Translating gives CSVVGLGGYEQYF.